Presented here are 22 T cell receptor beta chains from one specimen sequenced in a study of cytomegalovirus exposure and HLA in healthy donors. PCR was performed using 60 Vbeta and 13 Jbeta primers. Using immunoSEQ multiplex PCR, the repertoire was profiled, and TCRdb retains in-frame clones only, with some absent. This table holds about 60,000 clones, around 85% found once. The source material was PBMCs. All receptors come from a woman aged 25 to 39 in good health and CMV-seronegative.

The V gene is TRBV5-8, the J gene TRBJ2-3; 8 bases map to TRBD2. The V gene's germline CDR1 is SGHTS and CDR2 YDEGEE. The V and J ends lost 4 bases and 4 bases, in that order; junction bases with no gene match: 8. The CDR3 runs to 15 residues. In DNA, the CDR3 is TGTGCCAGCAGCAACGGACTAGCATTCCCAGATACGCAGTATTTT. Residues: CASSNGLAFPDTQYF.

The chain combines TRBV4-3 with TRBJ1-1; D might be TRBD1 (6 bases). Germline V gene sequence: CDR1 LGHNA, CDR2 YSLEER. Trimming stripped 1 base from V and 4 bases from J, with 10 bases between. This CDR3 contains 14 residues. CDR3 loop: CASSQVLGGTEAFF. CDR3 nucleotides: TGCGCCAGCAGCCAAGTCTTAGGGGGCACTGAAGCTTTCTTT.

The CDR3: CASSLVLNTGELFF. The DNA for the CDR3 is TGTGCCAGCAGCTTAGTCCTGAACACCGGGGAGCTGTTTTTT. J is TRBJ2-2 and V is TRBV7-2; D not resolved. V lost 1 base and J 1 base, leaving 4 bases between the germline ends. Germline CDR1 reads SGHTA; CDR2 reads FQGNSA. The length of the CDR3 is 14 residues.

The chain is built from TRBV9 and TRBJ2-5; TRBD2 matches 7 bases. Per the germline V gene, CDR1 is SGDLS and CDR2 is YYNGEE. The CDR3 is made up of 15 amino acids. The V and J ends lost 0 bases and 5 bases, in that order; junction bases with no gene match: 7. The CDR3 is CASSVGTTGRETQYF. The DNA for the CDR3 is TGTGCCAGCAGCGTAGGAACCACCGGGAGGGAGACCCAGTACTTC.

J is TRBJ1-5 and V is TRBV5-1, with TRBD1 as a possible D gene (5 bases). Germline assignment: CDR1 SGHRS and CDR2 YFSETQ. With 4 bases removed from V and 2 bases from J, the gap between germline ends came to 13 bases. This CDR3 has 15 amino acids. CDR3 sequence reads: CASSIGTKGNQPQHF. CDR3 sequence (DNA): TGCGCCAGCAGCATCGGGACTAAAGGCAATCAGCCCCAGCATTTT.

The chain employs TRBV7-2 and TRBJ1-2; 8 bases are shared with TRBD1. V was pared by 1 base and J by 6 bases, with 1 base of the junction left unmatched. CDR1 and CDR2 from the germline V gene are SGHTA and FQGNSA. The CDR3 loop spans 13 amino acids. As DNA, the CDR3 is TGTGCCAGCAGCTTAGGGACAGGGAATGGCTACACCTTC. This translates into CASSLGTGNGYTF.

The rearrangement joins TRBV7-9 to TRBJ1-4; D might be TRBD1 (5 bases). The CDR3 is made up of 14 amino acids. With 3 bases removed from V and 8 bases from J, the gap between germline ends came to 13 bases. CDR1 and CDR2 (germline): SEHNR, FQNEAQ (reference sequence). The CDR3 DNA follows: TGTGCCAGCAGCTTCGGTCAGGGTTCCGAAAAACTGTTTTTT. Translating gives CASSFGQGSEKLFF. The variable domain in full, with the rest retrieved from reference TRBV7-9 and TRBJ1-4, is DTGVSQNPRHKITKRGQNVTFRCDPISEHNRLYWYRQTLGQGPEFLTYFQNEAQLEKSRLLSDRFSAERPKGSFSTLEIQRTEQGDSAMYLCASSFGQGSEKLFFGSGTQLSVL.

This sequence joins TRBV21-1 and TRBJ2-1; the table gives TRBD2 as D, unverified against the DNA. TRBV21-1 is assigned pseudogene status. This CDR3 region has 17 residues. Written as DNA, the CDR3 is TGTGCCAGCAGCGAAGCGGGAGGGCCTCTTATCGTCAATGAGCAGTTCTTC. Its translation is CASSEAGGPLIVNEQFF.

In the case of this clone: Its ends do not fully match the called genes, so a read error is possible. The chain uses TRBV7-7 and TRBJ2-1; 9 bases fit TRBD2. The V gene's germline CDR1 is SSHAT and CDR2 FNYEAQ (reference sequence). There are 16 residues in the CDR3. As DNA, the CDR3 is TGTGCTAGCAGTCCTACTAGCGGGTTGACCTACAATGAGCAGTTCTTC. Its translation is CASSPTSGLTYNEQFF. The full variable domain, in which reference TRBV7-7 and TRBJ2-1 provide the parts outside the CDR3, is GAGVSQSPRYKVTKRGQDVTLRCDPISSHATLYWYQQALGQGPEFLTYFNYEAQPDKSGLPSDRFSAERPEGSISTLTIQRTEQRDSAMYRCASSPTSGLTYNEQFFGPGTRLTVL.

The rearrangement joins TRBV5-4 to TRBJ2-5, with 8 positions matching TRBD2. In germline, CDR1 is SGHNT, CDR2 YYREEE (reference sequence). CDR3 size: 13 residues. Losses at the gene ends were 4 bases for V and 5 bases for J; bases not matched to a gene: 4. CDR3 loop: CASSPPGGETQYF. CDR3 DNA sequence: TGTGCCAGCAGCCCCCCGGGGGGGGAGACCCAGTACTTC.

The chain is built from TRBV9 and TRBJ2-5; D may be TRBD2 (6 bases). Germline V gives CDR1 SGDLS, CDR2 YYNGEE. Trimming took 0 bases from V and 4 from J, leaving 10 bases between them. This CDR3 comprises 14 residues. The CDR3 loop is CASSVGGAGETQYF. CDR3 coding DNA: TGTGCCAGCAGCGTAGGAGGAGCGGGAGAGACCCAGTACTTC.

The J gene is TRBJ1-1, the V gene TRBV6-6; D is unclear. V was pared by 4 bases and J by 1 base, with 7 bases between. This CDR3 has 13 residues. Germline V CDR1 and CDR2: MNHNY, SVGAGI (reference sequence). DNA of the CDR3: TGTGCCAGCAGTTCCCGAGCGAACACTGAAGCTTTCTTT. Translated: CASSSRANTEAFF.

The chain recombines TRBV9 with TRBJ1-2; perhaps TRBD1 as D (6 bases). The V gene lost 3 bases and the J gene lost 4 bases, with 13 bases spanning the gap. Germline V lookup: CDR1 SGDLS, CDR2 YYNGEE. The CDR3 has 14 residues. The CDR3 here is CASSAQQGPYGYTF. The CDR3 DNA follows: TGTGCCAGCAGCGCCCAGCAGGGGCCCTATGGCTACACCTTC.

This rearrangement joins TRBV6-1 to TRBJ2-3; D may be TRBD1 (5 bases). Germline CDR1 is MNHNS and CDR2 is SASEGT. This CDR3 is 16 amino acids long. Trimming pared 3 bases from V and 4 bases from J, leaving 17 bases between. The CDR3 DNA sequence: TGTGCCAGCAGTGAGGTTAATGGGGAAGGGGCAGATACGCAGTATTTT. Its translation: CASSEVNGEGADTQYF.

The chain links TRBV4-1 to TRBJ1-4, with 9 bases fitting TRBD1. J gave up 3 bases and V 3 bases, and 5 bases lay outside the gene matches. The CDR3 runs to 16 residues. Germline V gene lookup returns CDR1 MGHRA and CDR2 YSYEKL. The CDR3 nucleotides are TGCGCCAGCAGCCACCCGGGACAGGGATCTAATGAAAAACTGTTTTTT. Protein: CASSHPGQGSNEKLFF.

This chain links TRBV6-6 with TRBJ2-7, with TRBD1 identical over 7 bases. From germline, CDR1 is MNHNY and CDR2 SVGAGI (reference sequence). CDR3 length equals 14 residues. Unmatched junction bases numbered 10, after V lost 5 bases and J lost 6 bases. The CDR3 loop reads CASSPLTGETEQYV. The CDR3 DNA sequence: TGTGCCAGCAGTCCACTCACAGGGGAAACCGAGCAGTACGTC.

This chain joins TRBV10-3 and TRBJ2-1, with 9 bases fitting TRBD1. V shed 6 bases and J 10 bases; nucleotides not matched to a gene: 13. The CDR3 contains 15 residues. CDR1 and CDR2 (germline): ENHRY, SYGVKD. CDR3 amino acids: CAISPSGQGMKEQFF. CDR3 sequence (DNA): TGTGCCATCAGCCCCTCGGGACAGGGTATGAAGGAGCAGTTCTTC.

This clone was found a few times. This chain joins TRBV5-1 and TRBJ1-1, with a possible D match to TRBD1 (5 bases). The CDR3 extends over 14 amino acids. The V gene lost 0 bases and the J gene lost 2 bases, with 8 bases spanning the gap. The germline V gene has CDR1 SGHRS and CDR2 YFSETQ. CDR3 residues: CASSLDQGNTEAFF. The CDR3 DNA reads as TGCGCCAGCAGCTTGGACCAGGGCAACACTGAAGCTTTCTTT.

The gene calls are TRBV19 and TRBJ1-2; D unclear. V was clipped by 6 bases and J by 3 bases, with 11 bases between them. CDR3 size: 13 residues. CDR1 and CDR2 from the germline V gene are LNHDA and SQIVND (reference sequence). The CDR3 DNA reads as TGTGCCAGTAGCCTCGGGTCCTACTATGGCTACACCTTC. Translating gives CASSLGSYYGYTF.

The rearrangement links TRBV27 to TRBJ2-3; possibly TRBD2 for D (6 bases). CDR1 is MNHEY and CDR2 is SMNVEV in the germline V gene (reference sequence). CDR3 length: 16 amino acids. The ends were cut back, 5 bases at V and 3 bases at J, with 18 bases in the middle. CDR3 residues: CASSILGGGKTDTQYF. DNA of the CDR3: TGTGCCAGCAGTATACTGGGAGGCGGTAAGACAGATACGCAGTATTTT.

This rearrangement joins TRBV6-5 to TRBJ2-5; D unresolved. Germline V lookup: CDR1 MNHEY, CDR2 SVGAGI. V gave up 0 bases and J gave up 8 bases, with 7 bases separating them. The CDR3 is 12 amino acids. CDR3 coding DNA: TGTGCCAGCAGTTACTCTGGCGGAACCCAGTACTTC. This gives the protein CASSYSGGTQYF.

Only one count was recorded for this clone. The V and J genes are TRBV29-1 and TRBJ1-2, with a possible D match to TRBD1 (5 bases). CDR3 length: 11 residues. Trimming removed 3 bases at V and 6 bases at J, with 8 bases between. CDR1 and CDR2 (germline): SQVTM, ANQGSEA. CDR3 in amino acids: CSVEEGNGYTF. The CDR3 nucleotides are TGCAGCGTTGAGGAGGGGAATGGCTACACCTTC. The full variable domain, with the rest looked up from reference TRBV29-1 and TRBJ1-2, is SAVISQKPSRDICQRGTSLTIQCQVDSQVTMMFWYRQQPGQSLTLIATANQGSEATYESGFVIDKFPISRPNLTFSTLTVSNMSPEDSSIYLCSVEEGNGYTFGSGTRLTVV.